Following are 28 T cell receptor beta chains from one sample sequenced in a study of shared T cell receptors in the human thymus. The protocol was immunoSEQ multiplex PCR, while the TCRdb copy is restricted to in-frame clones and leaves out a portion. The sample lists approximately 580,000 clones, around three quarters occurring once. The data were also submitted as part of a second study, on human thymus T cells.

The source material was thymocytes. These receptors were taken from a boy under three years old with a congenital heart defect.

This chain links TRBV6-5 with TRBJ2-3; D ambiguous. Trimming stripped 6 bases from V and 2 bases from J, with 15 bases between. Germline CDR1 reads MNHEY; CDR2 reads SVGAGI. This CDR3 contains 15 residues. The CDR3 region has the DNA TGTGCCAGCAGCCCTTACATATTTGACACAGATACGCAGTATTTT. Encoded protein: CASSPYIFDTDTQYF.

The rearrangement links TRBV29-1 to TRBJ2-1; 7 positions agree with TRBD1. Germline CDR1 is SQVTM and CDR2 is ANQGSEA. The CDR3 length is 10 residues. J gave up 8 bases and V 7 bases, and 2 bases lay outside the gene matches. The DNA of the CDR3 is TGCAGCGCGACAGGGCATGAGCAGTTCTTC. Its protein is CSATGHEQFF.

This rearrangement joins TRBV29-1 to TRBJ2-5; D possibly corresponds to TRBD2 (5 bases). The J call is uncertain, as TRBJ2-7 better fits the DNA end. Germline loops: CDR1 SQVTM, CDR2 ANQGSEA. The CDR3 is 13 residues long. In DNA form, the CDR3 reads TGCAGCGTGGTTCGGGGAATCACCTACGAGCAGTACTTC. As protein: CSVVRGITYEQYF.

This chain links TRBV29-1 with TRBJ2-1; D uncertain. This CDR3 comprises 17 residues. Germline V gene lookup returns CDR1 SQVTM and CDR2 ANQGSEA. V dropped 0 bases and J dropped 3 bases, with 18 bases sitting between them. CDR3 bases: TGCAGCGTTGAAGACTTACTTCCGAAAGCGCACTACAATGAGCAGTTCTTC. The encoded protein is CSVEDLLPKAHYNEQFF.

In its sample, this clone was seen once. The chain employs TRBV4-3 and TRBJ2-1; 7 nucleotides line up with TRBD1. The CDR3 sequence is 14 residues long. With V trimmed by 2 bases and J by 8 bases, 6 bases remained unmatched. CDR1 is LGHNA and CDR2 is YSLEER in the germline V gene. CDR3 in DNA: TGCGCCAGCAGCCAAACAGGGGCGCGGGATGAGCAGTTCTTC. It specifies CASSQTGARDEQFF.

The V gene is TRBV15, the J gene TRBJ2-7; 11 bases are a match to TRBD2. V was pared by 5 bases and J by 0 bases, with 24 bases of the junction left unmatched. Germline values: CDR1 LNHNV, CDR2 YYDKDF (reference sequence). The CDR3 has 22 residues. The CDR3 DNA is TGTGCCACCAGCGAGAGACGACTAGGGACTAGCGGTAGTTCCCGGGACTCCTACGAGCAGTACTTC. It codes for CATSERRLGTSGSSRDSYEQYF.

Here the CDR3 reads CAWRTTGSGNTIYF. The CDR3 DNA reads TGTGCCTGGAGAACGACAGGTTCTGGAAACACCATATATTTT. The rearrangement links TRBV30 to TRBJ1-3; maybe TRBD1 (6 bases). Deletions cut 3 bases from V and 1 base from J, with 10 bases between. This CDR3 has 14 amino acids. Germline CDR1 GTSNPN, CDR2 SVGIG (reference sequence).

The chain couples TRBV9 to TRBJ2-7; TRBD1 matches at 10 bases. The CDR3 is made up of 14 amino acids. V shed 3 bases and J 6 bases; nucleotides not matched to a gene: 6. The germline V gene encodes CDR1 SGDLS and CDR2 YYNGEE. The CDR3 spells CASSALTGGSEQYF. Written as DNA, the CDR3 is TGTGCCAGCAGCGCCCTGACAGGGGGCAGCGAGCAGTACTTC.

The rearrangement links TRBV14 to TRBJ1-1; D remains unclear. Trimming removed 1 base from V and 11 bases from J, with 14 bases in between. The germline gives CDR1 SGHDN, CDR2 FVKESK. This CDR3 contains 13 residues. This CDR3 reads CASSQAKWTGAFF. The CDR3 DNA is TGTGCCAGCAGCCAAGCTAAGTGGACGGGGGCTTTCTTT.

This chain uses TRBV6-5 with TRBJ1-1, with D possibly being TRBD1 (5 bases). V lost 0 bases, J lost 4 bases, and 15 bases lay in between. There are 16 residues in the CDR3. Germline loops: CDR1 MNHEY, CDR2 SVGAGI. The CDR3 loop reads CASSYSGGGPITEAFF. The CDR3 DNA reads TGTGCCAGCAGTTACTCGGGCGGGGGTCCCATCACTGAAGCTTTCTTT.

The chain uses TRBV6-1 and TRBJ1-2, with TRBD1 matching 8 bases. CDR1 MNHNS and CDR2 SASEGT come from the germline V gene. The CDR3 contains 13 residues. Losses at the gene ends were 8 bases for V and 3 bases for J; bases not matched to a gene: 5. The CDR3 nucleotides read TGTGCCAGCCGAGACAGGGGAGACTATGGCTACACCTTC. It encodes CASRDRGDYGYTF.

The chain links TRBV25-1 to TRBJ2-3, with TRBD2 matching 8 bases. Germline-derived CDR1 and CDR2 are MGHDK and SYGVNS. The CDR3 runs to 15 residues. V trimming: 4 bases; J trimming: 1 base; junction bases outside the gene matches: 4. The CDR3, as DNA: TGTGCCAGCAGTGCCCCAGCGGGAGGCACAGATACGCAGTATTTT. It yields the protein CASSAPAGGTDTQYF.

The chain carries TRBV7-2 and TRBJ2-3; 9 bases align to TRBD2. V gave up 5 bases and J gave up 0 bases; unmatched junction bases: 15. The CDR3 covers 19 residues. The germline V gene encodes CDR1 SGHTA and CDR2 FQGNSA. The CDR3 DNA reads TGTGCCAGCAGCCGTACCCCGGAGCTAGCGGGACCTAGCACAGATACGCAGTATTTT. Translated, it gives CASSRTPELAGPSTDTQYF. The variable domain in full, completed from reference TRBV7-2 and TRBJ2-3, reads GAGVSQSPSNKVTEKGKDVELRCDPISGHTALYWYRQSLGQGLEFLIYFQGNSAPDKSGLPSDRFSAERTGGSVSTLTIQRTQQEDSAVYLCASSRTPELAGPSTDTQYFGPGTRLTVL.

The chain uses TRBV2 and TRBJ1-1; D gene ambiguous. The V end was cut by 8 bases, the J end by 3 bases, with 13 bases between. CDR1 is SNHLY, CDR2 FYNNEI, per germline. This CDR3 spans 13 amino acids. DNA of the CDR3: TGTGCCAGCGCCCGACCCGGGGACACTGAAGCTTTCTTT. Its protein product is CASARPGDTEAFF.

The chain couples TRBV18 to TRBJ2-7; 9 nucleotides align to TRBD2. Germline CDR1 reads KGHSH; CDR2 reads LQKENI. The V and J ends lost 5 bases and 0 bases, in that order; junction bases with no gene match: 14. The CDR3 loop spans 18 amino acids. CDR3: CASSYGLAGIKGSYEQYF. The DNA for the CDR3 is TGTGCCAGCTCATACGGTCTAGCGGGAATCAAAGGCTCCTACGAGCAGTACTTC.

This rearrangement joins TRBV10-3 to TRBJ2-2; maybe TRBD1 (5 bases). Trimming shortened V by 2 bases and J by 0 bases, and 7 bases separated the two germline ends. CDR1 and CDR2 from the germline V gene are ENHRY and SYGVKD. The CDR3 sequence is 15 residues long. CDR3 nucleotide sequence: TGTGCCATCAGTGAGGAGACAGCGAACACCGGGGAGCTGTTTTTT. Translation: CAISEETANTGELFF.

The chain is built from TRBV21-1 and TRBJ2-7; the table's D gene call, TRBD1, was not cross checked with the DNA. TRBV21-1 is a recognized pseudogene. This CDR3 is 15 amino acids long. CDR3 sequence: CASSTSGTDSYEQYF. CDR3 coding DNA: TGTGCCAGCAGCACCTCCGGGACAGATTCCTACGAGCAGTACTTC.

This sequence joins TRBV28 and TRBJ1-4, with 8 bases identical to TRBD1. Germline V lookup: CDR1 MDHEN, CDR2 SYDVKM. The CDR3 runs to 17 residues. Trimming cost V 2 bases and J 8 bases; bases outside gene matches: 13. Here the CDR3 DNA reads TGTGCCAGCAGTTTAGGAAACAGGGGGGTTTTAGGGGAAAAACTGTTTTTT. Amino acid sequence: CASSLGNRGVLGEKLFF.

The CDR3: CASSLTGPQGNEQFF. In DNA, the CDR3 is TGTGCCAGCAGCCTCACGGGGCCACAGGGGAATGAGCAGTTCTTC. The chain links TRBV7-3 to TRBJ2-1; TRBD1 agrees at 7 bases. The CDR3 is 15 residues long. With 5 bases clipped from V and 7 bases from J, the junction kept 11 bases outside the gene matches. In germline, CDR1 is SGHTA, CDR2 FQGTGA.

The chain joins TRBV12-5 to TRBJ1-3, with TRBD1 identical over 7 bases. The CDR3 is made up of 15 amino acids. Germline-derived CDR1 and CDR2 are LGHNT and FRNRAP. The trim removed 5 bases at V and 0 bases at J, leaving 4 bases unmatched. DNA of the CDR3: TGTGCTAGTGGTCCGGGACAGAGCTCTGGAAACACCATATATTTT. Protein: CASGPGQSSGNTIYF.

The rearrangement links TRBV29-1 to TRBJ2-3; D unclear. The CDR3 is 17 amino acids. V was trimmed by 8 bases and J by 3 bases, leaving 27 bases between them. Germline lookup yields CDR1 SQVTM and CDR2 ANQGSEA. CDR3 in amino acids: CSPRHGIGPSRTDTQYF. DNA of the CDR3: TGCAGCCCCCGACACGGAATTGGGCCCTCCAGGACAGATACGCAGTATTTT.

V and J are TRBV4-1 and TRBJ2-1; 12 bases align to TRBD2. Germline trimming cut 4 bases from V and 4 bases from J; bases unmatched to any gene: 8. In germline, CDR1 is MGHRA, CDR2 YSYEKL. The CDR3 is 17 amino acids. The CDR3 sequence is CASSPRLAGAFYNEQFF. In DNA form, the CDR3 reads TGCGCCAGCAGCCCTCGACTAGCGGGAGCGTTTTACAATGAGCAGTTCTTC.

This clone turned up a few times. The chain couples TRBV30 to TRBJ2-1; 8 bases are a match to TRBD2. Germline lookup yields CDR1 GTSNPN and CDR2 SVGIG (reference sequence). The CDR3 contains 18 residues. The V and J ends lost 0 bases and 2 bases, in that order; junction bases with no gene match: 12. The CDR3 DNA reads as TGTGCCTGGAGTGTCCAAGCGGGGGCGGTCGGGACCTACAATGAGCAGTTCTTC. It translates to CAWSVQAGAVGTYNEQFF.

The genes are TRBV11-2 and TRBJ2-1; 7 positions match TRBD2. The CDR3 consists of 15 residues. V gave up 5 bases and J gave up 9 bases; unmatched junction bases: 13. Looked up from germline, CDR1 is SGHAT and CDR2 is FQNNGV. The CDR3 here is CASSLTSAENIEQFF. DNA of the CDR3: TGTGCCAGCAGCCTAACTAGCGCCGAGAATATTGAGCAGTTCTTC.

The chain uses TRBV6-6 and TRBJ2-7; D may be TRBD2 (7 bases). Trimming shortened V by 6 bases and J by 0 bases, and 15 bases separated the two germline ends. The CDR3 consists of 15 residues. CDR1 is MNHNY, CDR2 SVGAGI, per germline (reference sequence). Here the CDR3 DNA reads TGTGCCAGCAGCTCTTGGAGGGGGGGCTCCTACGAGCAGTACTTC. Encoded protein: CASSSWRGGSYEQYF.

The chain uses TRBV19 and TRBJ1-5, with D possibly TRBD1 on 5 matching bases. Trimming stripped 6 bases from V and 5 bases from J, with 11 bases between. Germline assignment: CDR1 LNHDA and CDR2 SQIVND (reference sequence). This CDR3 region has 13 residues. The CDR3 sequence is CASRGLHYQPQHF. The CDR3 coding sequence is TGTGCCAGTAGGGGACTCCACTATCAGCCCCAGCATTTT.

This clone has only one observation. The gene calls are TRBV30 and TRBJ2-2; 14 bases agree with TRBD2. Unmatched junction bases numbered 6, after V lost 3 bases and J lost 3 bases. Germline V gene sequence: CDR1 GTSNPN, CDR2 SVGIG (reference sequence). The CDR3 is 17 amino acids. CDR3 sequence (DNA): TGTGCCTGGAGGGAAAGGGGACTAGCGGGAGACACCGGGGAGCTGTTTTTT. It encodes CAWRERGLAGDTGELFF.

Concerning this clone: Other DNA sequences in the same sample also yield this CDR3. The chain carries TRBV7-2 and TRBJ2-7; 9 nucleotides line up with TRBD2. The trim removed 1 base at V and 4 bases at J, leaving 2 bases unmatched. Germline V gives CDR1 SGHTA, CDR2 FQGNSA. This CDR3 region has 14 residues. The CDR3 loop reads CASSLGLADYEQYF. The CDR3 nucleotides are TGTGCCAGCAGCTTAGGACTAGCGGATTACGAGCAGTACTTC.